This T cell receptor (beta chain) was captured by sequencing in a study of T cells in Graves' hyperthyroidism and ophthalmopathy. About the study: Peripheral blood collection took place at initial diagnosis, before any treatment. Whole-study results and caveats: Ophthalmopathy, which appeared later, was predicted by the model a median roughly 6.4 months before onset.

Authors of the study amplified TCR beta CDR3 regions from RNA transcripts. The HTBI primer set drove a first-round RT-PCR of the TCR CDR3. TCRdb re-called the multiplex PCR reads with MiXCR, one entry per CDR3 protein. This table holds under 300,000 distinct CDR3 sequences, 13% found once. On this clonotype itself: What it binds is not known. A much more abundant neighbour one base away suggests this may be a read error.

Thyroid ultrasound and orbital computed tomography, with clinical symptoms and serum thyroxine and TRAb, informed diagnoses. Sample: blood. The TCR originated in a woman in her twenties or thirties with Graves' hyperthyroidism that later progressed to Graves' ophthalmopathy.

For the CDR3, the DNA is TGTGCCAGCCGGAGACCTGACTATGGCTACACCTTC. Amino acids: CASRRPDYGYTF. The gene calls are TRBV6-1 and TRBJ1-2; D is undetermined. CDR1 is MNHNS, CDR2 SASEGT, per germline. Trimming cost V 8 bases and J 3 bases, with 10 bases left between them. This CDR3 is built from 12 residues.